These 24 T cell receptor beta chains were all obtained from the same sample, sequenced in a study of early T cells in non-severe SARS-CoV-2 infection. A single record per CDR3 protein comes from TCRdb applying MiXCR to the 5' RACE reads. There are tens of thousands of distinct CDR3 sequences in the sample; roughly 8% occur only once, and roughly 3.5% lies in the top ten. Sequencing was done on a sample of whole blood. Receptor source: an adult who was a healthcare worker with PCR-confirmed SARS-CoV-2 infection or an uninfected control (not recorded which).

There are a few counts of this clonotype. The chain is built from TRBV24-1 and TRBJ2-2, with TRBD2 identical over 7 bases. CDR1 and CDR2 from the germline V gene are KGHDR and SFDVKD. J gave up 3 bases and V 0 bases, and 6 bases lay outside the gene matches. This CDR3 region has 17 residues. CDR3 nucleotide sequence: TGTGCCACCAGTGATTTGGCGACCCGGGGGGACACCGGGGAGCTGTTTTTT. Protein: CATSDLATRGDTGELFF.

Concerning this clonotype: Since a much larger clone is just one base distant, this may be a read error. DNA of the CDR3: TGTGCCAGCAGTTTGAACAGGCAAGGTGGCCACACCTTC. It translates to CASSLNRQGGHTF. The chain joins TRBV28 to TRBJ1-2; a weak D match, TRBD1 (5 bases). There are 13 residues in the CDR3. Germline assignment: CDR1 MDHEN and CDR2 SYDVKM.

This clonotype has at least ten counts. The chain couples TRBV2 to TRBJ2-2, with TRBD2 matching over 10 bases. The CDR3 is 14 amino acids. The germline gives CDR1 SNHLY, CDR2 FYNNEI. V shed 8 bases, J shed 6 bases, and the junction held 6 bases outside the gene matches. The CDR3 DNA reads TGTGCCAGCCAGCGGGAGGGCCTTGCCGGGGAGCTGTTTTTT. Protein product: CASQREGLAGELFF. Looking up the rest from reference TRBV2 and TRBJ2-2 gives the full variable domain: EPEVTQTPSHQVTQMGQEVILRCVPISNHLYFYWYRQILGQKVEFLVSFYNNEISEKSEIFDDQFSVERPDGSNFTLKIRSTKLEDSAMYFCASQREGLAGELFFGEGSRLTVL.

The chain combines TRBV21-1 with TRBJ2-5; TRBD1 reflects the table's D call only, with no check against the DNA. TRBV21-1 is a pseudogene locus. The CDR3 spans 17 residues. The DNA of the CDR3 is TGTGCCAGCAGCAACGAAAGTCGACAGGGGGACGAAGAGACCCAGTACTTC. Translation gives CASSNESRQGDEETQYF.

The table lists this clonotype with a few counts. This chain connects TRBV11-3 to TRBJ2-5; D unclear. Trimming removed 5 bases from V and 0 bases from J, with 10 bases in between. The CDR3 is 14 residues long. Germline CDR1 reads SGHNT; CDR2 reads YENEEA. In DNA form, the CDR3 reads TGTGCCAGCAGCCAAGGACCCAACCAAGAGACCCAGTACTTC. Amino acids: CASSQGPNQETQYF.

This clonotype was observed many times. No conserved phenylalanine or tryptophan is present at the end of the CDR3, so a read error is the likely explanation. Because the CDR3's place on the DNA is in doubt, the DNA is left out and the CDR3 is given as listed by TCRdb. The chain has TRBV3-1 and TRBJ2-7; the D call in the table, TRBD1, was not verified against the DNA. CDR1 and CDR2 (germline): LGHDT, YNNKEL (reference sequence). Inclusive of both ends, the CDR3 amounts to 11 amino acids. The CDR3 spells CASSQWGAPRL.

The chain joins TRBV5-1 to TRBJ2-5, with D possibly TRBD1 on 6 matching bases. Germline CDR1 and CDR2: SGHRS and YFSETQ. This CDR3 region has 16 residues. Trimming removed 4 bases from V and 2 bases from J, with 18 bases in between. The CDR3 spells CASSATGIRVQETQYF. CDR3 nucleotide sequence: TGCGCCAGCAGCGCAACAGGGATTCGGGTGCAAGAGACCCAGTACTTC. Variable domain in full (rest from reference TRBV5-1 and TRBJ2-5): KAGVTQTPRYLIKTRGQQVTLSCSPISGHRSVSWYQQTPGQGLQFLFEYFSETQRNKGNFPGRFSGRQFSNSRSEMNVSTLELGDSALYLCASSATGIRVQETQYFGPGTRLLVL.

This clonotype was seen repeatedly, ten times or more. The V call is TRBV20-1, the J call TRBJ2-7; 9 bases are a match to TRBD1. The CDR3 spans 16 residues. Per the germline V gene, CDR1 is DFQATT and CDR2 is SNEGSKA (reference sequence). The V segment lost 1 base and the J segment 0 bases; nucleotides outside the gene matches: 7. CDR3 region: CSARVVQGAYSYEQYF. CDR3 sequence (DNA): TGCAGTGCTAGAGTTGTACAGGGGGCTTACTCCTACGAGCAGTACTTC.

Ten or more counts support this clonotype. The rearrangement uses TRBV7-2 and TRBJ2-1; D possibly corresponds to TRBD1 (6 bases). V was trimmed by 2 bases and J by 4 bases, leaving 12 bases between them. The CDR3 has 15 residues. Germline V gene sequence: CDR1 SGHTA, CDR2 FQGNSA. CDR3 sequence: CASSLSPRGYNEQFF. The CDR3 nucleotides are TGTGCCAGCAGCTTAAGTCCCAGGGGATACAATGAGCAGTTCTTC.

This clonotype was observed at least ten times. The chain carries TRBV24-1 and TRBJ2-7; perhaps TRBD2 as D (6 bases). The CDR3 runs 14 residues. Trimming pared 12 bases from V and 3 bases from J, leaving 20 bases between. The germline V gene encodes CDR1 KGHDR and CDR2 SFDVKD. The CDR3 DNA is TGTGCCCCCGCGGGACTTCAACCTTACTACGAGCAGTACTTC. Amino acid sequence: CAPAGLQPYYEQYF.

This clonotype was seen many times. Here the CDR3 reads CASSRTGGSGQPQHF. CDR3 DNA sequence: TGTGCCAGCAGCCGGACAGGGGGCTCTGGTCAGCCCCAGCATTTT. The chain combines TRBV7-6 with TRBJ1-5; 11 bases match TRBD1. Germline V lookup: CDR1 SGHVS, CDR2 FNYEAQ. The V gene end was trimmed by 5 bases and the J gene end by 6 bases; junction bases not matched to a gene: 6. This CDR3 comprises 15 residues.

This clonotype was seen repeatedly, ten times or more. The V gene is TRBV29-1, the J gene TRBJ2-5; TRBD2 agrees at 10 bases. Germline V gives CDR1 SQVTM, CDR2 ANQGSEA. Losses at the gene ends were 1 base for V and 1 base for J; bases not matched to a gene: 3. There are 15 residues in the CDR3. DNA for the CDR3: TGCAGCGTTGAAGCGAGCGGGAGGGGCCAAGAGACCCAGTACTTC. Translation: CSVEASGRGQETQYF. Drawing the rest from reference TRBV29-1 and TRBJ2-5, the complete variable domain is SAVISQKPSRDICQRGTSLTIQCQVDSQVTMMFWYRQQPGQSLTLIATANQGSEATYESGFVIDKFPISRPNLTFSTLTVSNMSPEDSSIYLCSVEASGRGQETQYFGPGTRLLVL.

This clonotype was seen ten or more times. V gene TRBV28 combines with J gene TRBJ2-3; 10 bases are a match to TRBD2. Per germline, CDR1 MDHEN and CDR2 SYDVKM. V trimming: 8 bases; J trimming: 3 bases; junction bases outside the gene matches: 8. The CDR3 has 15 amino acids. The CDR3 region is CASSSAGGPTDTQYF. CDR3 sequence (DNA): TGTGCCAGCTCCTCAGCGGGAGGGCCGACAGATACGCAGTATTTT.

In this sample, this clonotype turned up many times. The J gene is TRBJ2-7, the V gene TRBV19, with 10 bases that match TRBD1. Germline lookup yields CDR1 LNHDA and CDR2 SQIVND (reference sequence). V was pared by 4 bases and J by 3 bases, with 3 bases of the junction left unmatched. CDR3 length equals 14 residues. This chain's CDR3 is CASSKTGGIYEQYF. The CDR3 region has the DNA TGTGCCAGTAGTAAGACAGGGGGCATCTACGAGCAGTACTTC. The complete variable domain, with remaining parts taken from reference TRBV19 and TRBJ2-7, reads DGGITQSPKYLFRKEGQNVTLSCEQNLNHDAMYWYRQDPGQGLRLIYYSQIVNDFQKGDIAEGYSVSREKKESFPLTVTSAQKNPTAFYLCASSKTGGIYEQYFGPGTRLTVT.

V and J are TRBV29-1 and TRBJ2-7, with 9 positions matching TRBD1. Germline-derived CDR1 and CDR2 are SQVTM and ANQGSEA. This CDR3 region has 13 residues. Trimming at V came to 4 bases and at J to 7 bases, leaving 8 bases not matched to a gene. Here the CDR3 reads CSVGGQGGREQYF. In DNA, the CDR3 is TGCAGCGTTGGGGGACAGGGAGGAAGGGAGCAGTACTTC.

The CDR3 region is CASSAGQGAAQYF. CDR3 sequence (DNA): TGTGCCAGCAGTGCCGGACAGGGGGCGGCCCAGTACTTC. V gene TRBV2 combines with J gene TRBJ2-5; 11 bases line up with TRBD1. The trim removed 4 bases at V and 9 bases at J, leaving 4 bases unmatched. CDR3 length equals 13 residues. CDR1 and CDR2 (germline): SNHLY, FYNNEI.

There are many counts of this clonotype. The rearrangement uses TRBV12-5 and TRBJ2-1; D assignment may be TRBD1 or TRBD2 (5 bases each). With 3 bases removed from V and 1 base from J, the gap between germline ends came to 7 bases. The CDR3 consists of 14 residues. CDR1 and CDR2 from the germline V gene are LGHNT and FRNRAP. CDR3 amino acids: CASGLWGSYNEQFF. The CDR3 DNA reads as TGTGCTAGTGGTTTATGGGGGTCCTACAATGAGCAGTTCTTC.

This rearrangement joins TRBV9 to TRBJ1-3; D is undetermined. V shed 7 bases and J shed 8 bases, with 19 bases lying between them. The V gene's germline CDR1 is SGDLS and CDR2 YYNGEE. The CDR3 runs 14 residues. DNA for the CDR3: TGTGCCAGCGCCCCCGATATTCTTCGCGACACCATATATTTT. It is translated as CASAPDILRDTIYF.

V usage is TRBV28 and J usage is TRBJ1-1; 7 bases fit TRBD1. Trimming removed 10 bases from V and 11 bases from J; junction bases left unmatched: 16. The germline gives CDR1 MDHEN, CDR2 SYDVKM. The CDR3 contains 13 residues. The CDR3 bases are TGTGCCACCTCCGGGACAGCCTTTTTGCGGGCTTTCTTT. Translation: CATSGTAFLRAFF.

This chain links TRBV25-1 with TRBJ2-3; D not resolved. V lost 2 bases, J lost 4 bases, and 7 bases lay in between. The CDR3 loop spans 13 amino acids. From germline, CDR1 is MGHDK and CDR2 SYGVNS. The CDR3 DNA sequence: TGTGCCAGCAGTGAAAACGCGCCAGATACGCAGTATTTT. Residues: CASSENAPDTQYF.

The chain employs TRBV20-1 and TRBJ1-1; 7 bases fit TRBD1. CDR3 length equals 14 residues. J gave up 1 base and V 0 bases, and 2 bases lay outside the gene matches. Per the germline V gene, CDR1 is DFQATT and CDR2 is SNEGSKA (reference sequence). CDR3 DNA sequence: TGCAGTGCTAGAGAGACAGGGCAGAACACTGAAGCTTTCTTT. It encodes CSARETGQNTEAFF.

This clonotype showed up many times. This sequence joins TRBV20-1 and TRBJ1-1, with 7 positions matching TRBD1. This CDR3 has 14 amino acids. Germline V gives CDR1 DFQATT, CDR2 SNEGSKA (reference sequence). The chain's CDR3 is CRNFQGQRNTEAFF. DNA for the CDR3: TGCAGGAACTTTCAGGGACAGCGGAACACTGAAGCTTTCTTT.

The rearrangement links TRBV19 to TRBJ1-2; D is perhaps TRBD1 (5 bases). The V end was cut by 4 bases, the J end by 3 bases, with 12 bases between. This CDR3 has 14 residues. CDR1 LNHDA and CDR2 SQIVND come from the germline V gene (reference sequence). The CDR3 coding sequence is TGTGCCAGTAGTACCGGGGCCACAGACTATGGCTACACCTTC. Its translation: CASSTGATDYGYTF.

This clonotype was found many times. The chain has TRBV11-2 and TRBJ2-5; the match to TRBD2 covers 9 bases. In germline, CDR1 is SGHAT, CDR2 FQNNGV. The CDR3 extends over 17 amino acids. The V segment lost 1 base and the J segment 7 bases; nucleotides outside the gene matches: 13. CDR3 coding DNA: TGTGCCAGCAGCTTAGGGGGTAGCGGGAGTTCTATCGGGACCCAGTACTTC. Translated: CASSLGGSGSSIGTQYF.